These 9 T cell receptor beta chains share one sample of origin, sequenced in a study of T cells in localized non-small cell lung cancer. TCRdb keeps only in-frame clones here, not all; method: immunoSEQ multiplex PCR. The sample records 35,000 to 45,000 clones, around 79% being singletons. This specimen consisted of peripheral blood, obtained before any cancer treatment. The receptor source for this set is a male donor aged 60 or over with stage III squamous cell lung carcinoma.

The chain couples TRBV9 to TRBJ1-6, with a possible D match to TRBD1 (6 bases). Germline V lookup: CDR1 SGDLS, CDR2 YYNGEE. This CDR3 has 15 residues. Trimming removed 4 bases from V and 7 bases from J, with 15 bases in between. The CDR3 bases are TGTGCCAGCAGCCCGGAGGGGGGGGCGAATTCACCCCTCCACTTT. Residues: CASSPEGGANSPLHF. The full variable domain, in which reference TRBV9 and TRBJ1-6 provide the parts outside the CDR3, is DSGVTQTPKHLITATGQRVTLRCSPRSGDLSVYWYQQSLDQGLQFLIQYYNGEERAKGNILERFSAQQFPDLHSELNLSSLELGDSALYFCASSPEGGANSPLHFGNGTRLTVT.

The genes are TRBV19 and TRBJ1-1, with D perhaps matching TRBD1 (6 bases). CDR1 and CDR2 (germline): LNHDA, SQIVND (reference sequence). There are 15 residues in the CDR3. Trimming pared 1 base from V and 5 bases from J, leaving 14 bases between. CDR3 nucleotides: TGTGCCAGTAGTATAGTACAGGGTTTGAGGACTGAAGCTTTCTTT. Translated, it gives CASSIVQGLRTEAFF. Based on the CDR3 plus reference TRBV19 and TRBJ1-1, the full variable domain is DGGITQSPKYLFRKEGQNVTLSCEQNLNHDAMYWYRQDPGQGLRLIYYSQIVNDFQKGDIAEGYSVSREKKESFPLTVTSAQKNPTAFYLCASSIVQGLRTEAFFGQGTRLTVV.

The chain carries TRBV30 and TRBJ1-2; tentative D call: TRBD1 (5 bases). The CDR3 runs 10 residues. Per germline, CDR1 GTSNPN and CDR2 SVGIG (reference sequence). Trimming left V 7 bases short and J 5 bases short, with 8 bases between. CDR3 sequence: CALGGYGYTF. The CDR3 coding sequence is TGTGCCTTGGGGGGGTATGGCTACACCTTC.

This rearrangement joins TRBV19 to TRBJ2-3; D call uncertain. Looked up from germline, CDR1 is LNHDA and CDR2 is SQIVND (reference sequence). There are 16 residues in the CDR3. Trimming took 4 bases from V and 4 from J, leaving 18 bases between them. CDR3 DNA sequence: TGTGCCAGTAGTACCGGACGTGCGAGTAGGGCAGATACGCAGTATTTT. This sequence encodes CASSTGRASRADTQYF.

The CDR3 nucleotides read TGCAGCGTGGTGTTGAGCGGGGGGGGAGGTCAGCCCCAGCATTTT. As protein: CSVVLSGGGGQPQHF. The chain joins TRBV29-1 to TRBJ1-5; D may be TRBD1 (5 bases). From germline, CDR1 is SQVTM and CDR2 ANQGSEA. The ends were cut back, 6 bases at V and 6 bases at J, with 21 bases in the middle. The CDR3 totals 15 residues.

Only one count was recorded for this clone. The V call is TRBV19, the J call TRBJ2-5; 12 bases map to TRBD2. The ends lost 5 bases at V and 4 bases at J; junction bases unmatched: 5. The germline V gene has CDR1 LNHDA and CDR2 SQIVND (reference sequence). The CDR3 is 15 residues long. The CDR3 bases are TGTGCCAGTAGTTTACGACTAGCGGGAGTAGAGACCCAGTACTTC. It codes for CASSLRLAGVETQYF.

The table lists this clone with a few counts. This chain connects TRBV5-6 to TRBJ2-3; the D is unclear. V was clipped by 1 base and J by 0 bases, with 15 bases between them. Germline V lookup: CDR1 SGHDT, CDR2 YYEEEE. The CDR3 has 17 residues. CDR3 DNA sequence: TGTGCCAGCAGCTTGCCCCCTAGTGGGTTTAGCACAGATACGCAGTATTTT. Its translation: CASSLPPSGFSTDTQYF.

By sample fraction, this clone is medium-sized. Other nucleotide sequences in the sample specify the same CDR3. The chain couples TRBV18 to TRBJ2-5, with D perhaps TRBD1 (5 bases). This CDR3 is built from 13 residues. Between the trimmed V and J ends, which lost 3 bases and 2 bases, there was a span of 7 bases. The germline gives CDR1 KGHSH, CDR2 LQKENI. The CDR3 sequence: CASSPTVQETQYF. DNA of the CDR3: TGTGCCAGCTCACCGACAGTGCAAGAGACCCAGTACTTC.

The chain uses TRBV9 and TRBJ2-7; 9 bases agree with TRBD1. The ends lost 0 bases at V and 4 bases at J; junction bases unmatched: 5. This CDR3 has 15 amino acids. Germline CDR1 and CDR2: SGDLS and YYNGEE. The CDR3 DNA follows: TGTGCCAGCAGCGTAGGCTCGGGACAGGGATACGAGCAGTACTTC. The encoded protein is CASSVGSGQGYEQYF.